This TCR beta chain comes out of a study of beta chain features in type 1 diabetes. The CDR3 sequence is 14 residues long. With 2 bases removed from V and 0 bases from J, the gap between germline ends came to 8 bases. Germline V gene data show CDR1 as SGDLS and CDR2 as YYNGEE. Overall study results and limits: Among patients, naive, central memory and Treg TCRB repertoires appeared more similar than among healthy donors. Patients with type 1 diabetes carried fewer insertions and had more deletions at their VDJ junctions.

Via CD45RO/CCR7/CD25/CD127/CD95/CD27, cells of the CD4+ naive, central memory, regulatory and stem cell-like memory subsets were sorted. Notes on this clone: Its antigen is unidentified.

The entirety of the isolated RNA underwent reverse transcription, so expressed TCRB transcripts were sequenced. Produced via immunoSEQ multiplex PCR; TCRdb's table is partial and in-frame only. This table holds about 320,000 clones, about 15% found once. Sequencing input: central memory CD4+ T cells from blood. The V and J genes are TRBV9 and TRBJ1-1; TRBD1 is a possible D gene (5 bases). The receptor comes from a man in his thirties or forties in good health. This CDR3 reads CASSVGTVNTEAFF. CDR3 nucleotides: TGTGCCAGCAGCGTGGGGACGGTGAACACTGAAGCTTTCTTT.